This T cell receptor beta chain appears in the sequencing data of a study of T cell repertoires in cytomegalovirus infection. Study-wide background: Recently described HLA-C-restricted plus well-studied HLA-B-restricted CMV epitopes were used. Based on public TCR beta signatures, there were indications of CMV infection and of a matching HLA type.

Findings of the study overall: The ex vivo response was dominated by HLA-C-restricted CMV-specific TCR beta clonotypes. Using cumulative public TCR beta family frequency, the authors identified those who carried CMV together with the relevant HLA.

From the reads, TCRdb called clonotypes with MiXCR, one entry per CDR3 protein. This table has fewer than 850,000 distinct CDR3 sequences, about 28% appearing once. This clonotype was recorded many times. Antigen specificity is unknown. V gave up 6 bases and J gave up 1 base, with 9 bases separating them. This CDR3 has 14 amino acids. This receptor was obtained from a human donor in good health (CMV status not recorded). Some clones in this sample may be carry-over from other donors' samples. The starting material was cultured CD8+ T cells from PBMCs, obtained from culture after CMV antigen stimulation. This rearrangement joins TRBV12-3 or TRBV12-4 to TRBJ2-2; D might be TRBD1 (5 bases). CDR3 residues: CASSLTVNTGELFF. DNA of the CDR3: TGTGCCAGCAGCTTGACAGTGAACACCGGGGAGCTGTTTTTT.